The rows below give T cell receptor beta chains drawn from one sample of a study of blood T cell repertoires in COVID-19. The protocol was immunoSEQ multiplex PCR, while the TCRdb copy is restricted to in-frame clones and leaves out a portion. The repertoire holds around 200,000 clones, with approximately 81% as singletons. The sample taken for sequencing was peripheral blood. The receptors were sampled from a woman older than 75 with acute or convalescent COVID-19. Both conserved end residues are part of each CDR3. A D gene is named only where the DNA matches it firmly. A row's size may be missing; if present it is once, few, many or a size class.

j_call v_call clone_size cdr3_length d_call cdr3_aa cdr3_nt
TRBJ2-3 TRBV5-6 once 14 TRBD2 CASSLWTSGRKEYF TGTGCCAGCAGCTTGTGGACTAGCGGCCGGAAGGAGTATTTT
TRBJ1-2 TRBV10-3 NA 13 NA CAITPGGDGGYTF TGTGCCATCACGCCTGGGGGCGACGGTGGCTACACCTTC
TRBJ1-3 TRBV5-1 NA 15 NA CASSLSTATGNTIYF TGCGCCAGCAGCTTATCAACAGCCACGGGAAACACCATATATTTT
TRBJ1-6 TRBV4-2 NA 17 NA CASSLVSGSSYNSPLHF TGTGCCAGCAGCCTCGTATCTGGGAGCTCCTATAATTCACCCCTCCACTTT
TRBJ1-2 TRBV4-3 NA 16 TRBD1 CASSQDWTGANYGYTF TGCGCCAGCAGCCAAGATTGGACAGGAGCTAACTATGGCTACACCTTC
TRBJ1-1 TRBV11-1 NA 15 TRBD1 CASSSRTGGGTEAFF TGTGCCAGCAGCTCCCGGACAGGGGGGGGTACTGAAGCTTTCTTT
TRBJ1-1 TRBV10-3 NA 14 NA CAITVGQAGTEAFF TGTGCCATCACCGTGGGACAAGCGGGAACTGAAGCTTTCTTT
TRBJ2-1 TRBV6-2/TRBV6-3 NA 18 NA CASSNPRVRAGSYNEQFF TGTGCCAGCAGCAACCCCCGGGTGAGAGCGGGCTCCTACAATGAGCAGTTCTTC
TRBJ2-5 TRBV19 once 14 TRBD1 CASMNRGREETQYF TGTGCCAGTATGAACAGGGGTAGAGAGGAGACCCAGTACTTC
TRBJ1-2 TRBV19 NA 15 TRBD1 CASSSPGQGNYGYTF TGTGCCAGTAGTTCGCCGGGACAGGGTAACTATGGCTACACCTTC
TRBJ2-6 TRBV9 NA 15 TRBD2 CASSAAGVGANVLTF TGTGCCAGCAGCGCGGCGGGAGTTGGGGCCAACGTCCTGACTTTC
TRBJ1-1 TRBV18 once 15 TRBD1 CASSQTGQGNTEAFF TGTGCCAGCTCACAGACCGGACAGGGCAACACTGAAGCTTTCTTT
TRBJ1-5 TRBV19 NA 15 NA CASSITGGGGQPQHF TGTGCCAGTAGTATTACGGGTGGGGGCGGTCAGCCCCAGCATTTT
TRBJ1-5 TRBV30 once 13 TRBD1 CAWGDSGNQPQHF TGTGCCTGGGGGGACAGCGGCAATCAGCCCCAGCATTTT
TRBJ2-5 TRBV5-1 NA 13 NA CASSLAGWETQYF TGCGCCAGCAGCTTGGCCGGGTGGGAGACCCAGTACTTC
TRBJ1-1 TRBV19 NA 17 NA CASSAPWGGARNTEAFF TGTGCCAGTAGTGCCCCGTGGGGGGGGGCAAGGAACACTGAAGCTTTCTTT
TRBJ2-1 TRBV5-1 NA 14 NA CASSLYGMDDEQFF TGCGCCAGCAGCTTGTACGGGATGGATGATGAGCAGTTCTTC
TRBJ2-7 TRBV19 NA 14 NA CASRNSGSPYEQYF TGTGCCAGTAGGAATTCGGGATCTCCCTACGAGCAGTACTTC
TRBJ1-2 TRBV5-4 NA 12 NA CASSLQVYGYTF TGTGCCAGCAGCTTGCAGGTCTATGGCTACACCTTC
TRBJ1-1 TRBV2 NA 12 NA CASGGAGEEAFF TGTGCCAGCGGGGGGGCCGGGGAAGAAGCTTTCTTT
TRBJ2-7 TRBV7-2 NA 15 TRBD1 CASSLATGSSYEQYF TGTGCCAGCAGCTTAGCGACAGGGTCCTCCTACGAGCAGTACTTC
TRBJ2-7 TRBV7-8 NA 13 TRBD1 CASSWGQGNEQYF TGTGCCAGCAGCTGGGGACAGGGCAACGAGCAGTACTTC
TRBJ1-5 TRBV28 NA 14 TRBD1 CASSLWDRYQPQHF TGTGCCAGCAGTTTATGGGACAGGTACCAGCCCCAGCATTTT
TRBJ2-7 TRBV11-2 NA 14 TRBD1 CASRPGTGNYEQYF TGTGCCAGCAGGCCCGGGACAGGGAACTACGAGCAGTACTTC
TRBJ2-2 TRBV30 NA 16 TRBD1 CAWRKGDRGPTGELFF TGTGCCTGGAGAAAGGGGGACAGGGGTCCTACCGGGGAGCTGTTTTTT
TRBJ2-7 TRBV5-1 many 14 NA CASSRDLANYEQYF TGCGCCAGCAGCAGGGACTTGGCCAACTACGAGCAGTACTTC
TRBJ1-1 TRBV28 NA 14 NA CAANPKGGARSAFF TGTGCCGCCAACCCAAAGGGGGGGGCGCGAAGTGCTTTCTTT
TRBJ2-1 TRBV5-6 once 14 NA CASTVVRLYNEQFF TGTGCCAGCACCGTAGTCCGACTTTACAATGAGCAGTTCTTC
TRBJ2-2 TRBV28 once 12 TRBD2 CASSLLAGELFF TGTGCCAGCAGTTTGCTAGCGGGAGAGCTGTTTTTT
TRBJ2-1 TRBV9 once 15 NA CASSEGLADYNEQFF TGTGCCAGCAGCGAGGGGTTAGCGGATTACAATGAGCAGTTCTTC
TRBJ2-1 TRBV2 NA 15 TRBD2 CASSPSGSSQTEQFF TGTGCCAGCAGCCCTAGCGGGAGCAGTCAAACTGAGCAGTTCTTC
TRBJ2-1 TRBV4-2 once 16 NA CASSQGRGGLYNEQFF TGTGCCAGCAGCCAGGGAAGGGGGGGACTCTACAATGAGCAGTTCTTC
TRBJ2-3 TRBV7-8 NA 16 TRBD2 CASNPQAGVGTDTQYF TGTGCCAGCAACCCACAAGCGGGAGTAGGAACAGATACGCAGTATTTT
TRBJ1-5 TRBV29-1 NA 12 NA CSVAGSDQPQHF TGCAGCGTTGCAGGGTCGGATCAGCCCCAGCATTTT
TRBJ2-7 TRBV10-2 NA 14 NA CASSDFGLAGEQYF TGCGCCAGCAGTGATTTCGGGCTGGCAGGGGAGCAGTACTTC
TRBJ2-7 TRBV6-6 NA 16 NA CASSPKDRTRSYEQYF TGTGCCAGCAGTCCTAAAGACAGGACGAGATCCTACGAGCAGTACTTC
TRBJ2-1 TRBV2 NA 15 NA CASSLYRTSYNEQFF TGTGCCAGCAGTCTATACAGGACATCCTACAATGAGCAGTTCTTC
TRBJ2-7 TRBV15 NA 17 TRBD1 CATSRGPGTGIIYEQYF TGTGCCACCAGCAGAGGACCCGGGACAGGGATTATCTACGAGCAGTACTTC
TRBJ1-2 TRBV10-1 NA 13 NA CASSSHRDYGYTF TGCGCCAGCAGTAGCCACCGGGACTATGGCTACACCTTC
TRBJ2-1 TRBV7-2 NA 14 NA CAAGGGSRADEQFF TGTGCCGCAGGGGGCGGGAGTCGGGCGGATGAGCAGTTCTTC
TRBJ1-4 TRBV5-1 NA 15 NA CASSFGGLIGEKLFF TGCGCCAGCAGCTTTGGGGGGTTAATAGGGGAAAAACTGTTTTTT
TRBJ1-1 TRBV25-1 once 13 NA CASRGHPNTEAFF TGTGCCAGCAGGGGACACCCGAACACTGAAGCTTTCTTT
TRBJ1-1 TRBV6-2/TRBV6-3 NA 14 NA CASSFSSRGARAFF TGTGCCAGCAGCTTCTCCAGTCGGGGGGCGAGAGCTTTCTTT
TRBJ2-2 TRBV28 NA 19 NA CASSLFSGSGGGYTGELFF TGTGCCAGCAGTTTATTCTCGGGTTCGGGAGGGGGCTACACCGGGGAGCTGTTTTTT
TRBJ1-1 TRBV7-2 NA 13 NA CASSFTENTEAFF TGTGCCAGCAGCTTCACAGAGAACACTGAAGCTTTCTTT
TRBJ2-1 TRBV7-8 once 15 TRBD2 CASSPPSGGYNEQFF TGTGCCAGCAGCCCTCCTAGCGGGGGCTACAATGAGCAGTTCTTC
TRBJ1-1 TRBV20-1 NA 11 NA CSAQFGDLAFF TGCAGTGCCCAATTCGGGGACTTGGCTTTCTTT
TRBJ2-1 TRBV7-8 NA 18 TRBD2 CASSRTTSGIVTYNEQFF TGTGCCAGCAGCCGAACGACTAGCGGGATCGTCACCTACAATGAGCAGTTCTTC
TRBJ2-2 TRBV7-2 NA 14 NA CASSFRESGGELFF TGTGCCAGCAGCTTCCGGGAGAGCGGCGGGGAGCTGTTTTTT
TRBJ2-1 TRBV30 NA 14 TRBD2 CAWSVGTINNEQFF TGTGCCTGGAGTGTGGGGACTATCAACAATGAGCAGTTCTTC
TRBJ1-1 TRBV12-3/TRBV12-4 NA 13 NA CASSLSQNTEAFF TGTGCCAGCAGTTTATCCCAGAACACTGAAGCTTTCTTT
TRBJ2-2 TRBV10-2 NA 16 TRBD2 CASSRRTSGNPGELFF TGCGCCAGCAGTCGACGGACTAGCGGGAACCCCGGGGAGCTGTTTTTT
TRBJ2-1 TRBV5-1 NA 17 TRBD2 CASSLLEGTSGSSSQFF TGCGCCAGCAGCTTATTGGAGGGGACTAGCGGGAGTTCATCGCAGTTCTTC